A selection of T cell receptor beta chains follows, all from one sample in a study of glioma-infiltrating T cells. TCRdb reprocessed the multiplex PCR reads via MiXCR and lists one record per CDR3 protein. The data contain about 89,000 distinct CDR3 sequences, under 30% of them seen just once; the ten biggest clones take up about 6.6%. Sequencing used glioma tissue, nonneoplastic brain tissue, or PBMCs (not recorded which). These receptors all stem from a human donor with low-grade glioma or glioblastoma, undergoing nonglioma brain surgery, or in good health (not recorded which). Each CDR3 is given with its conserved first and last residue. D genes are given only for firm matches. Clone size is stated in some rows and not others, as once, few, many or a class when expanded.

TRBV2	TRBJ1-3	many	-	TGTGCCAGCAGTGAATTGTTCGGCCCTGGAAACACCATATATTTT	CASSELFGPGNTIYF
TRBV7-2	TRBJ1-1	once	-	TGTGCCAGCAGCCACCAGGCCAGGAACACTGAAGCTTTCTTT	CASSHQARNTEAFF
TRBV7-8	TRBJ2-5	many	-	TGTGCCAGCAGCTCTCAGATTGCAGAGACCCAGTACTTC	CASSSQIAETQYF
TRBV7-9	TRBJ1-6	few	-	TGTGCCAGCAGCTCAGTGGGACTTTATAATTCACCCCTCCACTTT	CASSSVGLYNSPLHF
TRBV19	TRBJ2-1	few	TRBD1	TGTGCCAGTAGCCTCACAGGGGGCGGAACCTACAATGAGCAGTTCTTC	CASSLTGGGTYNEQFF
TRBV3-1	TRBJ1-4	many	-	TGTGCCAGCAGCCAGGGATTTTCCGATGAAAAACTGTTTTTT	CASSQGFSDEKLFF
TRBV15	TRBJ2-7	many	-	TGTGCCACCAGCAGAGATACTAAGGAAAAGCAGTACTTC	CATSRDTKEKQYF
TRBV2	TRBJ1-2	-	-	TGTGCCAGCAGCGCTCACCCAGGAGACTATGGCTACACCTTC	CASSAHPGDYGYTF
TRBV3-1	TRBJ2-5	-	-	TGTGCCAGCAGCCAACTATTAGCGGCTAGGGCCCAGTACTTC	CASSQLLAARAQYF
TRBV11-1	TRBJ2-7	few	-	TGTGCCAGCAGCTTTGGAGGAGACTCCTACGAGCAGTACTTC	CASSFGGDSYEQYF
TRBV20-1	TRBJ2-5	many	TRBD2	TGCAGTGTTGGGGGGGACCGTCGGGAGACCCAGTACTTC	CSVGGDRRETQYF
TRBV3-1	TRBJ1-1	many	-	TGTGCCAGCAGCGAACAGGGTTACAAGGGTGAAGCTTTCTTT	CASSEQGYKGEAFF
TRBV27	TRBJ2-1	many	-	TGTGCCAGCAGTCCCCAACAGGAAATCAGTGAGCAGTTCTTC	CASSPQQEISEQFF
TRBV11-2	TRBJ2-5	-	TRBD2	TGTGCCAGCAGCTCCCGACTAGCGGGGGGGCTACGCGGGGAGACCCAGTACTTC	CASSSRLAGGLRGETQYF